This T cell receptor beta chain derives from a study of blood T cell repertoires in COVID-19. About the research overall: Acute-phase and convalescent COVID-19 samples originated in the United States, Italy and Spain.

Enrolled during active infection, Seattle patients were then followed longitudinally. The CDR3 is 14 amino acids. Study processing details: Reference gene primer amplification gave estimated nucleated cell counts. Data came from immunoSEQ multiplex PCR; TCRdb stores just in-frame clones and leaves some out. For V, J and clone size, that table is used; D and trimming come from the DNA. The data contain about 160,000 clones, approximately 85% of them seen just once; the ten biggest clones take up 6.9%. The receptor comes from an older man with COVID-19, enrolled during active disease. Sequencing input: peripheral blood. This chain uses TRBV21-1 with TRBJ2-2; the table's D gene call, TRBD2, was not cross checked with the DNA. TRBV21-1 is an annotated pseudogene. This CDR3 reads CASSSRAGSGELFF. CDR3 bases: TGTGCCAGCAGCTCAAGGGCGGGGTCCGGGGAGCTGTTTTTT.